The 20 T cell receptor beta chains below all came from one sample that was sequenced in a study of cytomegalovirus exposure and HLA in healthy donors. With 60 Vbeta and 13 Jbeta primers, the PCR was carried out. Method: immunoSEQ multiplex PCR; TCRdb's copy keeps in-frame clones and lacks some. The sample lists just over 95,000 clones; about 78% were seen once. The sample consisted of PBMCs. Receptors originate from a woman in her thirties or forties in good health and CMV-seropositive.

The rearrangement uses TRBV27 and TRBJ2-1; TRBD2 agrees at 11 bases. Germline values: CDR1 MNHEY, CDR2 SMNVEV (reference sequence). This CDR3 is 16 amino acids long. The ends lost 4 bases at V and 8 bases at J; junction bases unmatched: 10. DNA of the CDR3: TGTGCCAGCAGTTCGGGGATTAGCGGGAGGGCCGATGAGCAGTTCTTC. Its protein product is CASSSGISGRADEQFF.

V is TRBV7-3 and J is TRBJ2-1; 10 positions match TRBD2. Per germline, CDR1 SGHTA and CDR2 FQGTGA. There are 14 residues in the CDR3. The trim removed 5 bases at V and 8 bases at J, leaving 6 bases unmatched. CDR3 nucleotides: TGTGCCAGCAGCCGCACCGGGACTAGCGATGAGCAGTTCTTC. Protein sequence: CASSRTGTSDEQFF.

The chain joins TRBV28 to TRBJ2-7; D perhaps matches TRBD2 (6 bases). In germline, CDR1 is MDHEN, CDR2 SYDVKM. This CDR3 is 18 amino acids long. V was shortened by 1 base and J by 2 bases, with 21 bases between the two germline ends. Here the CDR3 DNA reads TGTGCCAGCAGTTTATCTCATAGGGATGGGGGGATTACCTACGAGCAGTACTTC. It codes for CASSLSHRDGGITYEQYF.

The rearrangement links TRBV5-1 to TRBJ2-1; tentatively, D is TRBD2 (6 bases). Germline V gene lookup returns CDR1 SGHRS and CDR2 YFSETQ. The V and J ends lost 10 bases and 3 bases respectively, with 17 bases between them. CDR3 size: 14 residues. The CDR3 reads CASHPGDGYNEQFF. CDR3 in DNA: TGCGCCTCGCACCCGGGAGACGGCTACAATGAGCAGTTCTTC.

The chain carries TRBV2 and TRBJ2-7; the D is unclear. The CDR3 contains 11 residues. Germline CDR1 SNHLY, CDR2 FYNNEI. With 5 bases removed from V and 2 bases from J, the gap between germline ends came to 4 bases. This CDR3 reads CASSQTYEQYF. The DNA for the CDR3 is TGTGCCAGCAGTCAAACCTACGAGCAGTACTTC.

The rearrangement joins TRBV5-1 to TRBJ1-1; no definite D call. CDR1 and CDR2 (germline): SGHRS, YFSETQ. Deletions cut 4 bases from V and 10 bases from J, with 14 bases between. The CDR3 is 12 residues long. Written as DNA, the CDR3 is TGCGCCAGCAGCCTAGGACGGGAGACAGCTTTCTTT. As protein: CASSLGRETAFF.

Remarks on this clone: The sample contains more than one DNA sequence encoding this CDR3. The genes are TRBV6-5 and TRBJ1-1; TRBD1 is a possible D gene (5 bases). The CDR3 totals 13 residues. V gave up 0 bases and J gave up 5 bases, with 7 bases separating them. The germline CDR1 and CDR2 sequences are MNHEY and SVGAGI. The CDR3 spells CASSYSRGTEAFF. In nucleotides, the CDR3 is TGTGCCAGCAGTTACTCGCGGGGGACTGAAGCTTTCTTT.

The count of this clone is one. The chain couples TRBV5-6 to TRBJ2-1; D is possibly TRBD2 (6 bases). Germline CDR1 is SGHDT and CDR2 is YYEEEE. Trimming stripped 0 bases from V and 3 bases from J, with 13 bases between. The CDR3 loop spans 16 amino acids. CDR3 residues: CASSLAGTGSYNEQFF. Written as DNA, the CDR3 is TGTGCCAGCAGCTTGGCCGGGACTGGGAGCTACAATGAGCAGTTCTTC.

This chain links TRBV20-1 with TRBJ1-1, with D uncertain. CDR3 length: 10 residues. With 6 bases removed from V and 6 bases from J, the gap between germline ends came to 8 bases. Looked up from germline, CDR1 is DFQATT and CDR2 is SNEGSKA (reference sequence). The CDR3, as DNA: TGCAGTGCCGCCAGATCTGAAGCTTTCTTT. Residues: CSAARSEAFF.

The genes are TRBV5-6 and TRBJ1-2; no definite D call. This CDR3 contains 13 residues. Germline lookup yields CDR1 SGHDT and CDR2 YYEEEE. V lost 0 bases, J lost 8 bases, and 11 bases lay in between. CDR3 residues: CASSLERARGYTF. CDR3 coding DNA: TGTGCCAGCAGCTTGGAGAGGGCTCGGGGCTACACCTTC. Full variable domain (remainder filled in from reference TRBV5-6 and TRBJ1-2): DAGVTQSPTHLIKTRGQQVTLRCSPKSGHDTVSWYQQALGQGPQFIFQYYEEEERQRGNFPDRFSGHQFPNYSSELNVNALLLGDSALYLCASSLERARGYTFGSGTRLTVV.

The J gene is TRBJ2-7, the V gene TRBV5-8; 14 nucleotides match TRBD2. The CDR3 spans 18 residues. Trimming took 4 bases from V and 5 from J; bases not matched to a gene: 14. Germline CDR1 reads SGHTS; CDR2 reads YDEGEE. This CDR3 reads CASSTVRLAGGALDEQYF. For the CDR3, the DNA is TGTGCCAGCAGCACTGTAAGACTAGCGGGAGGGGCTTTGGACGAGCAGTACTTC.

This sequence joins TRBV11-3 and TRBJ2-3; D possibly corresponds to TRBD2 (5 bases). The CDR3 extends over 16 amino acids. V was clipped by 3 bases and J by 3 bases, with 16 bases between them. CDR1 is SGHNT, CDR2 YENEEA, per germline. The CDR3 region is CASSFFGMDGTDTQYF. CDR3 sequence (DNA): TGTGCCAGCAGCTTCTTCGGGATGGACGGTACAGATACGCAGTATTTT.

This chain links TRBV10-2 with TRBJ2-7; 9 bases are shared with TRBD2. The CDR3 consists of 13 residues. The V gene end was trimmed by 5 bases and the J gene end by 6 bases; junction bases not matched to a gene: 5. Per the germline V gene, CDR1 is WSHSY and CDR2 is SAAADI. The CDR3 reads CASSPSGVIEQYF. CDR3 in DNA: TGCGCCAGCAGTCCTAGCGGGGTTATCGAGCAGTACTTC.

To note about this clone: The same CDR3 is also encoded by other DNA sequences in this sample. The genes are TRBV10-3 and TRBJ2-1; maybe TRBD2 (5 bases). Germline lookup yields CDR1 ENHRY and CDR2 SYGVKD. V was clipped by 8 bases and J by 6 bases, with 8 bases between them. This CDR3 contains 11 residues. The CDR3 region is CAISAGNEQFF. The DNA for the CDR3 is TGTGCCATCTCTGCGGGCAATGAGCAGTTCTTC.

This clone has more than one count but fewer than ten. V is TRBV5-8 and J is TRBJ1-5; 8 bases are a match to TRBD1. In germline, CDR1 is SGHTS, CDR2 YDEGEE. V was pared by 4 bases and J by 6 bases, with 3 bases of the junction left unmatched. CDR3 size: 13 residues. DNA of the CDR3: TGTGCCAGCAGCGACAGGGGTGGTCAGCCCCAGCATTTT. Its protein product is CASSDRGGQPQHF.

DNA for the CDR3: TGTGCCACCCGGACAGGGAAAGGGAACACTGAAGCTTTCTTT. Residues: CATRTGKGNTEAFF. The chain recombines TRBV10-3 with TRBJ1-1; 8 nucleotides line up with TRBD1. V was pared by 10 bases and J by 1 base, with 8 bases of the junction left unmatched. CDR1 is ENHRY and CDR2 is SYGVKD in the germline V gene. This CDR3 spans 14 amino acids.

J is TRBJ2-7 and V is TRBV28; 10 bases map to TRBD2. CDR1 and CDR2 from the germline V gene are MDHEN and SYDVKM. Trimming removed 5 bases from V and 2 bases from J; junction bases left unmatched: 9. CDR3 size: 16 residues. This chain's CDR3 is CASSTLAGVSPYEQYF. CDR3 DNA: TGTGCCAGCAGTACTCTAGCGGGAGTTTCCCCCTACGAGCAGTACTTC.

The CDR3 protein is CASSFTPGQGARDTEAFF. The CDR3 DNA sequence: TGTGCCAGCAGTTTCACACCGGGACAGGGGGCGAGGGACACTGAAGCTTTCTTT. J is TRBJ1-1 and V is TRBV28; TRBD1 aligns across 12 bases. There are 18 residues in the CDR3. V lost 3 bases to trimming and J lost 3 bases; unmatched junction nucleotides: 11. Per germline, CDR1 MDHEN and CDR2 SYDVKM.

The gene calls are TRBV4-1 and TRBJ2-1; maybe TRBD2 (6 bases). Trimming cost V 0 bases and J 8 bases, with 20 bases left between them. The CDR3 length is 17 residues. The germline V gene encodes CDR1 MGHRA and CDR2 YSYEKL. The CDR3 nucleotides read TGCGCCAGCAGCCAAGAACTCCGGGACTCCGGATTGGATGAGCAGTTCTTC. Protein sequence: CASSQELRDSGLDEQFF.

V gene TRBV7-9 combines with J gene TRBJ2-3; 9 bases are a match to TRBD2. CDR1 and CDR2 (germline): SEHNR, FQNEAQ (reference sequence). The CDR3 sequence is 16 residues long. V shed 5 bases and J 5 bases; nucleotides not matched to a gene: 11. The CDR3 nucleotides are TGTGCCAGCAGCACACCCTCGGCGGGAGGGGAAGATACGCAGTATTTT. This translates into CASSTPSAGGEDTQYF.